These 5 T cell receptor beta chains were sequenced from one sample in a study of blood T cell repertoires in COVID-19. Assay used: immunoSEQ multiplex PCR; TCRdb lists only in-frame clones, some missing. The sample includes some 290,000 clones, approximately 89% of them seen just once. Specimen: PBMCs or T cells enriched from blood (not recorded which). The receptors derive from a woman in her 30s who had recovered from COVID-19.

This clone was detected once. The chain couples TRBV9 to TRBJ2-7; D possibly corresponds to TRBD2 (5 bases). The V end was cut by 0 bases, the J end by 3 bases, with 16 bases between. The CDR3 has 16 residues. Germline assignment: CDR1 SGDLS and CDR2 YYNGEE. The CDR3 spells CASSVGSGVGSYEQYF. In DNA form, the CDR3 reads TGTGCCAGCAGCGTAGGGTCCGGGGTAGGCAGCTACGAGCAGTACTTC. The variable domain in full, completed from reference TRBV9 and TRBJ2-7, reads DSGVTQTPKHLITATGQRVTLRCSPRSGDLSVYWYQQSLDQGLQFLIQYYNGEERAKGNILERFSAQQFPDLHSELNLSSLELGDSALYFCASSVGSGVGSYEQYFGPGTRLTVT.

The rearrangement joins TRBV5-3 to TRBJ1-2; 7 bases are a match to TRBD1. TRBV5-3 falls under the ORF class, with uncertain function. V was pared by 10 bases and J by 2 bases, with 8 bases of the junction left unmatched. CDR3 size: 13 residues. The CDR3: CAGQVLTNYGYTF. The CDR3 nucleotides are TGTGCCGGACAGGTACTAACCAACTATGGCTACACCTTC.

The chain joins TRBV19 to TRBJ2-7; 7 nucleotides match TRBD2. The V and J ends lost 7 bases and 1 base, in that order; junction bases with no gene match: 4. Germline loops: CDR1 LNHDA, CDR2 SQIVND (reference sequence). The CDR3 consists of 13 residues. CDR3 loop: CASTSGGSYEQYF. CDR3 nucleotide sequence: TGTGCCAGTACCTCGGGAGGATCCTACGAGCAGTACTTC.

The rearrangement uses TRBV29-1 and TRBJ2-7, with TRBD1 matching over 7 bases. Germline values: CDR1 SQVTM, CDR2 ANQGSEA. V was clipped by 4 bases and J by 4 bases; unmatched bases: 16. The CDR3 consists of 16 residues. The CDR3 sequence: CSVGAIHRDRPYEQYF. For the CDR3, the DNA is TGCAGCGTTGGGGCCATCCACCGGGACAGACCATACGAGCAGTACTTC.

The V and J genes are TRBV6-4 and TRBJ2-7; a weak D match, TRBD2 (5 bases). Germline lookup yields CDR1 MRHNA and CDR2 SNTAGT. The CDR3 loop spans 12 amino acids. The V gene lost 3 bases and the J gene lost 6 bases, with 9 bases spanning the gap. DNA of the CDR3: TGTGCCAGCAGTGATGAGGGCGGCGAGCAGTACTTC. Translating gives CASSDEGGEQYF.